This T cell receptor beta chain comes out of a study of shared clonotypes between healthy human individuals. Findings and caveats of the study: Researchers found naive subsets generally carried larger estimated richness than memory subsets. All-four-donor shared clonotypes had higher generation probabilities than non-shared clonotypes did. An anticipated effect of sequencing depth on clonotype sharing among donors was recognized.

Sequenced by immunoSEQ multiplex PCR; TCRdb stores in-frame clones only, minus some. This sample has some 2,500,000 clones; 85% to 95% occur once, and the top ten carry 0.3% to 0.4%. Notes on this clone: The antigen is undetermined.

The V end lost 2 bases, the J end lost 5 bases, and 13 bases lay between the germline ends. The CDR3 spans 14 residues. The germline gives CDR1 KGHSH, CDR2 LQKENI. Both subsets, CD45RA+ naive and CD45RA-negative memory, were split from the CD4+ cells. The chain links TRBV18 to TRBJ2-7; the D gene is possibly TRBD1 (5 bases). Sample: naive CD4+ T cells from PBMCs. Noted subset: CD45RA+ positively selected. The sequence derives from a man between 18 and 29 years old in good health. Some clones in this sample may be carry-over from other donors' samples. Written as DNA, the CDR3 is TGTGCCAGCTCACCAGCTTTGCAGGGTAACGAGCAGTACTTC. It specifies CASSPALQGNEQYF.